The clone carrying this T cell receptor (beta chain) has ten or more counts. What it recognizes is unknown. The sample belongs to a study of early T cells in non-severe SARS-CoV-2 infection. The study, taken as a whole, reports: In VDJdb matching, anti-spike CD8 responses were favored while private and CD4 specificities went missing.

TCRdb analysed the 5' RACE reads with MiXCR anew, one entry per CDR3 protein. The sample has some 36,000 distinct CDR3 sequences; more than 5.5% are singletons. V lost 7 bases and J lost 2, with 11 bases in between. CDR1 is SGHTA and CDR2 is FQGTGA in the germline V gene. The CDR3 is 14 amino acids. The specimen sequenced was whole blood. This TCR came from an adult who was a healthcare worker with PCR-confirmed SARS-CoV-2 infection or an uninfected control (not recorded which). The chain has TRBV7-3 and TRBJ2-2; tentatively, D is TRBD1 (5 bases). The CDR3 loop is CASIPRANTGELFF. The CDR3 DNA sequence: TGTGCCAGCATCCCCAGGGCTAACACCGGGGAGCTGTTTTTT.